This T cell receptor beta chain was observed in a study of T cell responses to AZD1222 COVID-19 vaccine. This table comes from immunoSEQ multiplex PCR, and its TCRdb copy is limited to in-frame clones, with some not included. Of about 99,000 clones in the sample, nearly 90% were seen once. To note about this clone: What it binds is unknown.

Germline V gene lookup returns CDR1 MNHNY and CDR2 SVGAGI (reference sequence). The CDR3 runs to 11 residues. Between the trimmed V and J ends, which lost 0 bases and 10 bases, there was a span of 6 bases. Study-wide findings and caveats: Clonal diversity was possibly underestimated, and white British individuals and females predominated among donors. Nearly half of spike-specific TCRs reportedly go after variant regions that carry no mutations. Samples come after the peak T cell response, not at day 14.

The specimen was peripheral blood, collected on day 0 of AZD1222 vaccination. The chain recombines TRBV6-6 with TRBJ1-1; a possible D gene is TRBD1 (6 bases). The clonotype originates from an adult in good health. The CDR3 DNA reads TGTGCCAGCAGTTACTCAGGGGGAGCTTTCTTT. Its protein is CASSYSGGAFF.